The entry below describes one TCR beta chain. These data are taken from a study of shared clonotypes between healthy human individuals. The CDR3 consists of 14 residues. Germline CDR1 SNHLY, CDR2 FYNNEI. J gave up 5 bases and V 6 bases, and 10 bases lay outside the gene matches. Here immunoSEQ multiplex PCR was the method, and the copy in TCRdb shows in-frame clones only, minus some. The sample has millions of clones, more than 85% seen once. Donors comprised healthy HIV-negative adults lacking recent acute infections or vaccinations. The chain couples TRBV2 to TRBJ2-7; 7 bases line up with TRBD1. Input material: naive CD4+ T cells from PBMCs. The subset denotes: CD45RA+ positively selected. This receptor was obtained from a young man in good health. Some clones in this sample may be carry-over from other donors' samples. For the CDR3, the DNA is TGTGCCAGCAGGCCGGGACAGAGGGTTAACGAGCAGTACTTC. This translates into CASRPGQRVNEQYF.